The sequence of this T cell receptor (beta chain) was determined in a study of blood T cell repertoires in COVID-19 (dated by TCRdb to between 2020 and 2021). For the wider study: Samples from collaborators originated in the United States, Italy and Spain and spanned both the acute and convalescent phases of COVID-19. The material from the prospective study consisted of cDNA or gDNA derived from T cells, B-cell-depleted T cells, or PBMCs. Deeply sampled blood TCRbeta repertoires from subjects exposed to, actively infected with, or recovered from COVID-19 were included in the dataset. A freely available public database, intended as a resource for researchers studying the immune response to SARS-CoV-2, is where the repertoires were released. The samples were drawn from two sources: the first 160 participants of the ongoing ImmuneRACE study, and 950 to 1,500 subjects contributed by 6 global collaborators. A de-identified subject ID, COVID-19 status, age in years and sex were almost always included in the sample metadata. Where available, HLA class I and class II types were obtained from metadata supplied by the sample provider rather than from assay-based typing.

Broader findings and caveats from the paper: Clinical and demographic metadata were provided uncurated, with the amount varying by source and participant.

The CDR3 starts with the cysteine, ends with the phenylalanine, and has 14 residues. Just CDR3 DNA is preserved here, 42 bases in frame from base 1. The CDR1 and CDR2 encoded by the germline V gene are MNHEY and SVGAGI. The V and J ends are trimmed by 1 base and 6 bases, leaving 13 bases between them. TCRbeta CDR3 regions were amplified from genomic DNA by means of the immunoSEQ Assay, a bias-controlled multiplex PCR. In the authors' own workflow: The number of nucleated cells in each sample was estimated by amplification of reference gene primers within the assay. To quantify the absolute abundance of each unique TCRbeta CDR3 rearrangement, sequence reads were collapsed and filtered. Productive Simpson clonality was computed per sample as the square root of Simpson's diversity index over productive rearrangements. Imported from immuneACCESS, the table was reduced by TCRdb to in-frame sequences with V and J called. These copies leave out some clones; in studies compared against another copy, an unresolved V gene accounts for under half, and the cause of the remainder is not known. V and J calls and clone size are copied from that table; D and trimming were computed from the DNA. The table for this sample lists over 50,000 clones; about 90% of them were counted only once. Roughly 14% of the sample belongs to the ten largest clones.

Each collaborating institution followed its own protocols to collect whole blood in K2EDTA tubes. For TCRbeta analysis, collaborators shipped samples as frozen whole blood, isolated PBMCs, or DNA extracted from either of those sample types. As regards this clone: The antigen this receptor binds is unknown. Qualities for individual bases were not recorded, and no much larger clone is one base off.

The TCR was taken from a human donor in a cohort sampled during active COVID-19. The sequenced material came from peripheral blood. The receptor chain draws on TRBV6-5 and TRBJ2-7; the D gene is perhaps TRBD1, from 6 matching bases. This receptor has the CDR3 CASSYYPQGSEQYF. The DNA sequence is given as TGTGCCAGCAGTTACTACCCACAGGGTTCCGAGCAGTACTTC.